Given below is one T cell receptor beta chain in context. The antigen is unknown. Gene names denote mouse genes. The read comes to an end 1 residue before the CDR3 does, leaving the germline J gene to fill in the end. Germline CDR1 reads LGHNA; CDR2 reads YSYQKL. CDR3 length: 16 residues. Trimming removed 2 bases at V and 0 bases at J, with 10 bases between. Sequencing of TCRbeta CDR3 at survey depth gave sequences and template counts. Only in-frame clones appear in the TCRdb table, and some are missing; sequencing was by immunoSEQ multiplex PCR. The repertoire holds about 21,000 clones, with about 70% as singletons. The data were taken from a study of tissue T cells after allogeneic stem cell transplantation. Overall study findings and caveats: Blood and spleen captured only part of the tissue TCR repertoire. This small cohort was clinically heterogeneous, and sampling depth was a limitation. Anatomically similar tissues had similar TCR repertoires within each patient.

The chain joins TRBV2 to TRBJ2-2; possible D gene TRBD1, 6 bases. The receptor's source is a female BALB/c mouse in good health. For this strain, the MHC haplotype corresponds to H2-d. The sequencing sample was made of blood. The CDR3 sequence is CASSQTGTTNTGQLYF. The CDR3 bases that were read are TGTGCCAGCAGCCAAACCGGGACAACAAACACCGGGCAGCTCTAC.